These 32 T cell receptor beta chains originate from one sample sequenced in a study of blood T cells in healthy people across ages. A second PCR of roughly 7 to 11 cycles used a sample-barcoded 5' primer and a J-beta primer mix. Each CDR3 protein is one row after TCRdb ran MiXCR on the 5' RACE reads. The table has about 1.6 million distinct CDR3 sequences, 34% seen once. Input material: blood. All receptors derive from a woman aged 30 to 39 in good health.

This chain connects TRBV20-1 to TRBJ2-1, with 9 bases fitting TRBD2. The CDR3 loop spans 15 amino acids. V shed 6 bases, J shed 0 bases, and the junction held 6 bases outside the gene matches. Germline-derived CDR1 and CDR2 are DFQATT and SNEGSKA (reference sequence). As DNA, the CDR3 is TGCAGTGCGGGGACTAGCATGGGCTCCTACAATGAGCAGTTCTTC. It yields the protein CSAGTSMGSYNEQFF.

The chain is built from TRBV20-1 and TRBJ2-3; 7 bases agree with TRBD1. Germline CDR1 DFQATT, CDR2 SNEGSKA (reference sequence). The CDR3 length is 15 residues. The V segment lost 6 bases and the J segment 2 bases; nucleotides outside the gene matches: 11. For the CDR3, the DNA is TGCAGTGCGAGACAGGGCTCCTATAACACAGATACGCAGTATTTT. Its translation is CSARQGSYNTDTQYF.

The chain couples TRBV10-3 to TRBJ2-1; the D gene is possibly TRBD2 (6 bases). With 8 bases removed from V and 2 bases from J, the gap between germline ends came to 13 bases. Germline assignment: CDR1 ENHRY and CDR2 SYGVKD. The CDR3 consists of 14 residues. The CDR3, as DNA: TGTGCCATCTCCCCCTGGGGGGCCTACAATGAGCAGTTCTTC. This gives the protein CAISPWGAYNEQFF.

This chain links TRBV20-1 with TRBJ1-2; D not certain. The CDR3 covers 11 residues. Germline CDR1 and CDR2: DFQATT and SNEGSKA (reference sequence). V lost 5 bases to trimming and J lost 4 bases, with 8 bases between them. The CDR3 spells CSAPVLYGYTF. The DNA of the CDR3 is TGCAGTGCTCCCGTCCTCTATGGCTACACCTTC.

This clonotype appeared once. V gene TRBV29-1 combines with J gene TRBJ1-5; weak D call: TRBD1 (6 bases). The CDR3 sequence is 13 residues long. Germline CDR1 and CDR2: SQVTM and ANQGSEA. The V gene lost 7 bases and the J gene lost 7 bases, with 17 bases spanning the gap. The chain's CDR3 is CSARNRVRQPQHF. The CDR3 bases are TGCAGCGCCCGGAACAGGGTGAGACAGCCCCAGCATTTT.

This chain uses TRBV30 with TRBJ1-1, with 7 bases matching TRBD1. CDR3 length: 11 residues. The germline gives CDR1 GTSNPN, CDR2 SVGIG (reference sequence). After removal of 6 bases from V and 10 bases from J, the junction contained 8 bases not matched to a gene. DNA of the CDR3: TGTGCCTGCCATAGGGGGCGCGGAGCTTTCTTT. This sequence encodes CACHRGRGAFF.

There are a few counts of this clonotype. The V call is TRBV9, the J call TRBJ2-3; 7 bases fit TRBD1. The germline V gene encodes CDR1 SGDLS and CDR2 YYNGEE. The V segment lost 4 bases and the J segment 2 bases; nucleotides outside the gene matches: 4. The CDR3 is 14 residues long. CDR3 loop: CASSHDRVTDTQYF. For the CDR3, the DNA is TGTGCCAGCAGCCACGACAGGGTCACAGATACGCAGTATTTT.

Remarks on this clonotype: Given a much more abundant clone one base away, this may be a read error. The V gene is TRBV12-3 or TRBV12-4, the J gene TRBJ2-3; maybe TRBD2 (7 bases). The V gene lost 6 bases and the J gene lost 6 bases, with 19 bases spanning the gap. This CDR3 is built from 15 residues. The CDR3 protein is CASRPRTSRGDTQYF. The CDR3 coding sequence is TGTGCCAGCAGACCCAGGACTAGTAGGGGGGATACGCAGTATTTT.

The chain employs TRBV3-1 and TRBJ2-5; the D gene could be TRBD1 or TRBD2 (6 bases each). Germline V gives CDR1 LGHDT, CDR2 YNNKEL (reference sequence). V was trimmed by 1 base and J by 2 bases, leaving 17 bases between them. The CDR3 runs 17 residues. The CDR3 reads CASSQGAGGGRQETQYF. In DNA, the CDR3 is TGTGCCAGCAGCCAAGGGGCCGGAGGGGGGCGGCAAGAGACCCAGTACTTC.

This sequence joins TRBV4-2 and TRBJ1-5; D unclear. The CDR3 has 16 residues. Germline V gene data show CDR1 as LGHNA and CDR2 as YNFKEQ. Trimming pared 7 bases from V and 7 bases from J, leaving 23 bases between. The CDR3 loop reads CASTPELTGLAQPQHF. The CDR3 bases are TGTGCCAGCACGCCCGAACTGACCGGCTTGGCACAGCCCCAGCATTTT.

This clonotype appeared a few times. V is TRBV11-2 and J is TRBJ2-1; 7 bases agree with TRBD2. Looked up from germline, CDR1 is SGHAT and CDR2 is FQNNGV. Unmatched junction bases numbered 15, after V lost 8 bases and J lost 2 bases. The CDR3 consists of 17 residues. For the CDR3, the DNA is TGTGCCAGCTCCCAAGACGGTCGCGGGAGACCCTACAATGAGCAGTTCTTC. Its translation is CASSQDGRGRPYNEQFF.

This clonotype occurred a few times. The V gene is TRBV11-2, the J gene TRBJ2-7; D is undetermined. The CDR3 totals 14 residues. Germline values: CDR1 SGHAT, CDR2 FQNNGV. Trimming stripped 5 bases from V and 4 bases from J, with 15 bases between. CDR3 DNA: TGTGCCAGCAGCCCGCCCGACGCTAATTACGAGCAGTACTTC. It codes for CASSPPDANYEQYF.

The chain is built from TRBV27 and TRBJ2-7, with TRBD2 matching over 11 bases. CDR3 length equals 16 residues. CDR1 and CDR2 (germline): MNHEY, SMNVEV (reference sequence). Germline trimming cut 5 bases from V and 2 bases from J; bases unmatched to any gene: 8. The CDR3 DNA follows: TGTGCCAGCAGTCCCATTGGGACTAGCGGACCCTACGAGCAGTACTTC. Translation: CASSPIGTSGPYEQYF.

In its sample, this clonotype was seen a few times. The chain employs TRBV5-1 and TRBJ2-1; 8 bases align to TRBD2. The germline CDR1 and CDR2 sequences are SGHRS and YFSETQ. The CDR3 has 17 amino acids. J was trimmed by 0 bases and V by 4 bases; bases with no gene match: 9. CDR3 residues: CASSPYSGGRSYNEQFF. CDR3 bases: TGCGCCAGCAGCCCCTACAGCGGGGGCCGCTCCTACAATGAGCAGTTCTTC. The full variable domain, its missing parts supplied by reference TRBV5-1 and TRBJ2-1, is KAGVTQTPRYLIKTRGQQVTLSCSPISGHRSVSWYQQTPGQGLQFLFEYFSETQRNKGNFPGRFSGRQFSNSRSEMNVSTLELGDSALYLCASSPYSGGRSYNEQFFGPGTRLTVL.

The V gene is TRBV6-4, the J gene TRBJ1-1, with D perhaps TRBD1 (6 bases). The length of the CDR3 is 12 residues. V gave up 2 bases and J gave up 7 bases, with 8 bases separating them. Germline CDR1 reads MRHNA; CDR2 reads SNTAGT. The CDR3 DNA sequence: TGTGCCAGCAGTGACGGGGGCCTTGAAGCTTTCTTT. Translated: CASSDGGLEAFF.

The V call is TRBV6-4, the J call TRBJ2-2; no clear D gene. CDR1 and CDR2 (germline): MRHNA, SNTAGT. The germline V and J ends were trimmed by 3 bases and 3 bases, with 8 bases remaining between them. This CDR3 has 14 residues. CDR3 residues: CASSELADTGELFF. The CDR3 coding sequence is TGTGCCAGCAGTGAATTAGCAGACACCGGGGAGCTGTTTTTT.

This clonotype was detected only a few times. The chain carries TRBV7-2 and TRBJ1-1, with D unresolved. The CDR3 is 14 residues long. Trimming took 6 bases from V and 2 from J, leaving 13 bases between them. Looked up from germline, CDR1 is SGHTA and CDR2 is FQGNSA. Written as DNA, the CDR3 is TGTGCCAGCAGGATGGGGAGCCTAAACACTGAAGCTTTCTTT. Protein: CASRMGSLNTEAFF.

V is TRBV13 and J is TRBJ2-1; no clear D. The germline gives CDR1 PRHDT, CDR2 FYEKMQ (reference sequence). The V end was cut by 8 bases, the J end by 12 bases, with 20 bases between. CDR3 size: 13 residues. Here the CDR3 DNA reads TGTGCCAGCGGTCGAGTATTAGTCGATGTGCAGTTCTTC. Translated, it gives CASGRVLVDVQFF. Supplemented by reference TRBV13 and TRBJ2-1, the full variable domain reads AAGVIQSPRHLIKEKRETATLKCYPIPRHDTVYWYQQGPGQDPQFLISFYEKMQSDKGSIPDRFSAQQFSDYHSELNMSSLELGDSALYFCASGRVLVDVQFFGPGTRLTVL.

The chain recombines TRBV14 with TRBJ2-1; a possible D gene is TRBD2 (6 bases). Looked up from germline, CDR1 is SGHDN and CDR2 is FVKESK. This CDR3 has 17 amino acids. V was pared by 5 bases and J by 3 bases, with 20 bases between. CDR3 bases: TGTGCCAGCAGCAAATTACCTGGCAGGACTATCTACAATGAGCAGTTCTTC. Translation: CASSKLPGRTIYNEQFF.

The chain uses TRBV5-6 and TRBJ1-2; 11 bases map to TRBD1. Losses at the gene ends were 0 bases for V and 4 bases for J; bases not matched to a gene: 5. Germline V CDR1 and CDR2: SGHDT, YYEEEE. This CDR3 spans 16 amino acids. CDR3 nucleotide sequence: TGTGCCAGCAGCTTGGGGGACAGGGGGATATCCTATGGCTACACCTTC. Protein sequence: CASSLGDRGISYGYTF.

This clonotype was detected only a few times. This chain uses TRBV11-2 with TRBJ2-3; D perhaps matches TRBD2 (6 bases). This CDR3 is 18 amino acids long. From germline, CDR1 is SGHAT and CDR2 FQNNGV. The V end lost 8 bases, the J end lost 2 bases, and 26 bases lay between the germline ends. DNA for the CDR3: TGTGCCAGCTTTCCCACCGTCCCGGGTAGCGGAATCACAGATACGCAGTATTTT. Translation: CASFPTVPGSGITDTQYF. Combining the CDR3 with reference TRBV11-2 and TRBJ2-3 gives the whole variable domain EAGVAQSPRYKIIEKRQSVAFWCNPISGHATLYWYQQILGQGPKLLIQFQNNGVVDDSQLPKDRFSAERLKGVDSTLKIQPAKLEDSAVYLCASFPTVPGSGITDTQYFGPGTRLTVL.

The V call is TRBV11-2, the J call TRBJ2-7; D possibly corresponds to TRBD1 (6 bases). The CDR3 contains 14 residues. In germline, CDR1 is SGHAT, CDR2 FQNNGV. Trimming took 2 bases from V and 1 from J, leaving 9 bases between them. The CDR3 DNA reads TGTGCCAGCAGCTTAATTCAGGGGTCCTACGAGCAGTACTTC. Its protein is CASSLIQGSYEQYF.

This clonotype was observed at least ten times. CDR3 loop: CASSPGIYGYTF. The CDR3 coding sequence is TGTGCCAGCAGCCCAGGGATATATGGCTACACCTTC. The rearrangement joins TRBV7-9 to TRBJ1-2; D may be TRBD1 (5 bases). This CDR3 is 12 amino acids long. Germline V gene data show CDR1 as SEHNR and CDR2 as FQNEAQ (reference sequence). The ends were cut back, 5 bases at V and 5 bases at J, with 9 bases in the middle.

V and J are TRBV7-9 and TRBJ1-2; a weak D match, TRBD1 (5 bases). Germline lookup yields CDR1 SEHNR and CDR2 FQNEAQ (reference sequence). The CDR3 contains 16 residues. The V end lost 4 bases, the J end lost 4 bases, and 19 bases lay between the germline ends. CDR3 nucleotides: TGTGCCAGCAGCTCGCTAGGGGTGGCTCAAGCCTATGGCTACACCTTC. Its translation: CASSSLGVAQAYGYTF.

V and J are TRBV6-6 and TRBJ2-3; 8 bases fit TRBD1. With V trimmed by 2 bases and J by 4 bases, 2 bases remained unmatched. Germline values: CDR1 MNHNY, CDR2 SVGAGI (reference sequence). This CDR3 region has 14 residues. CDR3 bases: TGTGCCAGCAGTTACCCGACAGGGGCAGATACGCAGTATTTT. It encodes CASSYPTGADTQYF.

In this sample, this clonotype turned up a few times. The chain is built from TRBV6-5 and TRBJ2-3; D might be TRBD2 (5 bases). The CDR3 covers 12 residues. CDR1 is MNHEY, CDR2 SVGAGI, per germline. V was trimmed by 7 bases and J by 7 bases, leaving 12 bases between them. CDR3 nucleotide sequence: TGTGCCAGCACCTCGGACGGGAATACGCAGTATTTT. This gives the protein CASTSDGNTQYF.

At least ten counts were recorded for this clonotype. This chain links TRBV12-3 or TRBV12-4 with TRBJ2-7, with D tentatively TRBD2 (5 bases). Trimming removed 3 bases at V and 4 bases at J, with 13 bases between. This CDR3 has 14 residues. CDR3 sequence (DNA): TGTGCCAGCAGTTTCCGGGATGGAGTATACGAGCAGTACTTC. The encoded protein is CASSFRDGVYEQYF.

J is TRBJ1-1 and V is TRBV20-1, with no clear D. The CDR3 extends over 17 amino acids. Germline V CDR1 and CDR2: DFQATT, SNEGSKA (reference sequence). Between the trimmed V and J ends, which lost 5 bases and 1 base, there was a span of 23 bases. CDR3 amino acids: CSARYWEGVFENTEAFF. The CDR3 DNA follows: TGCAGTGCTCGATACTGGGAGGGAGTCTTTGAGAACACTGAAGCTTTCTTT.

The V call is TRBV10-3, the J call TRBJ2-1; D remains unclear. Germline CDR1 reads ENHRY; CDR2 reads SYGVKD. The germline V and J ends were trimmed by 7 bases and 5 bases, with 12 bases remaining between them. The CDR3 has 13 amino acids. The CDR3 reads CAINLARDNEQFF. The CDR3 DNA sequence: TGTGCCATCAATCTTGCTAGGGACAATGAGCAGTTCTTC.

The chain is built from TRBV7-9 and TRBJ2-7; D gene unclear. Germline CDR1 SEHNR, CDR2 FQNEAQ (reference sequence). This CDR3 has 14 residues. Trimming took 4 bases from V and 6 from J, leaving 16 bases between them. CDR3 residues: CASSSVQRFVEQYF. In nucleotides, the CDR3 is TGTGCCAGCAGCTCCGTCCAGAGATTCGTCGAGCAGTACTTC.

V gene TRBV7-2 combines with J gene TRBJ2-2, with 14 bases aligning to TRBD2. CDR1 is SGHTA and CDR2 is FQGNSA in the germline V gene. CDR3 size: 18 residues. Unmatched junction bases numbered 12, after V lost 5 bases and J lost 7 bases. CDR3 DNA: TGTGCCAGCAGCCCCGGACTAGCGGGGGGCTTAGTGAACGGGGAGCTGTTTTTT. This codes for CASSPGLAGGLVNGELFF. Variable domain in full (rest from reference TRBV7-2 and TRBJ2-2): GAGVSQSPSNKVTEKGKDVELRCDPISGHTALYWYRQSLGQGLEFLIYFQGNSAPDKSGLPSDRFSAERTGGSVSTLTIQRTQQEDSAVYLCASSPGLAGGLVNGELFFGEGSRLTVL.

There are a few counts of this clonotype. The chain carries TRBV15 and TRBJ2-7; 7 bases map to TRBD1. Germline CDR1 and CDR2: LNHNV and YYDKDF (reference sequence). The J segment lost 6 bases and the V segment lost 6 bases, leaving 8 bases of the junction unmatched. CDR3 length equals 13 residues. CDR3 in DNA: TGTGCCACCAGGGTACGAGGGGGCCCCGAGCAGTACTTC. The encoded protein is CATRVRGGPEQYF.